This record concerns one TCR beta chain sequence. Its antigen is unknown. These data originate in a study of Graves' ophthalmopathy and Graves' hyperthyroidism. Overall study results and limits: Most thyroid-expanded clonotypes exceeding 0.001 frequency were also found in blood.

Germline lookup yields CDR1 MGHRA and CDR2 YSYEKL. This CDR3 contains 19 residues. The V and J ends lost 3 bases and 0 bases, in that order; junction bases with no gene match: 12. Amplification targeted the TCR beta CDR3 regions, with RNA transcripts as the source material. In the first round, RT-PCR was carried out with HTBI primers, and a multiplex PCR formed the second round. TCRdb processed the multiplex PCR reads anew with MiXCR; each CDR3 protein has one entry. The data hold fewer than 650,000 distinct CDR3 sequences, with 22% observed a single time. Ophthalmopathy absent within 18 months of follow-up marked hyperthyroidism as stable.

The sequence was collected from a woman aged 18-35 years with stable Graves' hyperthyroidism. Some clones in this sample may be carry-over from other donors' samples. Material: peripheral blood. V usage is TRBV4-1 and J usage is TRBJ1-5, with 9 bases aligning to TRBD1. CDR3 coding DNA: TGCGCCAGCAGCCACCCCGGGACAGGGACGGTTCTTAGCAATCAGCCCCAGCATTTT. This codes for CASSHPGTGTVLSNQPQHF.